The 14 T cell receptor beta chains given below trace back to one sample, sequenced in a study of cytomegalovirus exposure and HLA in healthy donors. Assay used: immunoSEQ multiplex PCR; TCRdb lists only in-frame clones, some missing. The profile covers more than 95,000 clones, with roughly nine tenths appearing a single time and 3% to 4% taken by the ten largest. The sample was PBMCs. These receptors came from a woman aged 18-29 years in good health and CMV-seropositive.

The chain has TRBV29-1 and TRBJ2-1; D is undetermined. The germline V gene encodes CDR1 SQVTM and CDR2 ANQGSEA. CDR3 size: 13 residues. With 3 bases removed from V and 1 base from J, the gap between germline ends came to 7 bases. The CDR3 spells CSVDKSSYNEQFF. In DNA, the CDR3 is TGCAGCGTTGATAAATCGTCCTACAATGAGCAGTTCTTC.

This chain connects TRBV7-8 to TRBJ2-1, with D unclear. Between the trimmed V and J ends, which lost 4 bases and 3 bases, there was a span of 7 bases. The germline V gene encodes CDR1 SGHVS and CDR2 FQNEAQ. The CDR3 has 13 amino acids. This CDR3 is CASSSYSYNEQFF. CDR3 nucleotides: TGTGCCAGCAGCTCATACAGCTACAATGAGCAGTTCTTC.

The rearrangement links TRBV29-1 to TRBJ1-4; D not resolved. Per germline, CDR1 SQVTM and CDR2 ANQGSEA. The CDR3 consists of 15 residues. The V gene lost 6 bases and the J gene lost 6 bases, with 20 bases spanning the gap. CDR3 amino acids: CSVGGTAGYDEKLFF. The CDR3 coding sequence is TGCAGCGTCGGAGGTACCGCCGGATACGATGAAAAACTGTTTTTT.

J is TRBJ1-1 and V is TRBV6-5; D perhaps matches TRBD1 (5 bases). With 4 bases removed from V and 2 bases from J, the gap between germline ends came to 14 bases. The CDR3 spans 15 residues. In germline, CDR1 is MNHEY, CDR2 SVGAGI. The CDR3 sequence is CASSWGDARNTEAFF. The DNA for the CDR3 is TGTGCCAGCAGTTGGGGGGATGCCCGAAACACTGAAGCTTTCTTT.

Note on this clone: An end of the junction differs from the germline gene, which may be a read error. Additional DNA sequences in this sample encode the identical CDR3. This chain joins TRBV2 and TRBJ1-1; 8 nucleotides align to TRBD1. Germline CDR1 SNHLY, CDR2 FYNNEI. This CDR3 contains 14 residues. This CDR3 reads CASSKQGENTEAFF. CDR3 coding DNA: TGTGCCAGCAGCAAACAGGGGGAGAACACTGAAGCTTTTTTT. The full variable domain, with the rest looked up from reference TRBV2 and TRBJ1-1, is EPEVTQTPSHQVTQMGQEVILRCVPISNHLYFYWYRQILGQKVEFLVSFYNNEISEKSEIFDDQFSVERPDGSNFTLKIRSTKLEDSAMYFCASSKQGENTEAFFGQGTRLTVV.

The rearrangement links TRBV29-1 to TRBJ2-7; 7 bases match TRBD2. Germline-derived CDR1 and CDR2 are SQVTM and ANQGSEA. This CDR3 comprises 12 residues. Losses at the gene ends were 4 bases for V and 5 bases for J; bases not matched to a gene: 5. CDR3 nucleotides: TGCAGCGTTGGAGGCGGGAGCCACGAGCAGTACTTC. This codes for CSVGGGSHEQYF.

In its sample, this clone was seen once. The chain carries TRBV19 and TRBJ2-7; TRBD1 aligns across 11 bases. The J segment lost 4 bases and the V segment lost 5 bases, leaving 4 bases of the junction unmatched. Germline lookup yields CDR1 LNHDA and CDR2 SQIVND (reference sequence). CDR3 size: 14 residues. The CDR3 here is CASSADRGPYEQYF. CDR3 sequence (DNA): TGTGCCAGTAGTGCGGACAGGGGGCCGTACGAGCAGTACTTC.

The chain uses TRBV5-6 and TRBJ1-1; perhaps TRBD1 as D (6 bases). V was pared by 7 bases and J by 5 bases, with 24 bases between. This CDR3 is built from 16 residues. CDR1 and CDR2 (germline): SGHDT, YYEEEE. The CDR3 region is CASPRGGQGLGTEAFF. The CDR3 bases are TGTGCCAGCCCCCGCGGGGGGCAGGGGCTGGGTACTGAAGCTTTCTTT. Full variable domain (outside the CDR3, taken from reference TRBV5-6 and TRBJ1-1): DAGVTQSPTHLIKTRGQQVTLRCSPKSGHDTVSWYQQALGQGPQFIFQYYEEEERQRGNFPDRFSGHQFPNYSSELNVNALLLGDSALYLCASPRGGQGLGTEAFFGQGTRLTVV.

The chain carries TRBV5-4 and TRBJ2-7, with TRBD1 identical over 9 bases. CDR3 length: 15 residues. J lost 4 bases, V lost 4 bases, and 9 bases had no gene match. Germline loops: CDR1 SGHNT, CDR2 YYREEE (reference sequence). The CDR3: CASSVQGASGYEQYF. DNA of the CDR3: TGTGCCAGCAGCGTACAGGGGGCTAGCGGTTACGAGCAGTACTTC.

This chain joins TRBV6-1 and TRBJ1-5; TRBD1 matches at 8 bases. With V trimmed by 1 base and J by 2 bases, 16 bases remained unmatched. There are 20 residues in the CDR3. Germline V gene sequence: CDR1 MNHNS, CDR2 SASEGT. CDR3 region: CASSEVVGTGAPSGNQPQHF. In DNA form, the CDR3 reads TGTGCCAGCAGTGAAGTTGTCGGGACAGGAGCTCCTAGTGGCAATCAGCCCCAGCATTTT.

The chain uses TRBV9 and TRBJ2-2, with 10 bases that match TRBD2. The CDR3 spans 16 residues. The germline gives CDR1 SGDLS, CDR2 YYNGEE. J was trimmed by 6 bases and V by 3 bases; bases with no gene match: 8. The CDR3, as DNA: TGTGCCAGCAGCGCAGCTAGCGGGGGCGGCCCCGGGGAGCTGTTTTTT. It yields the protein CASSAASGGGPGELFF. The full variable domain, completed using reference TRBV9 and TRBJ2-2, is DSGVTQTPKHLITATGQRVTLRCSPRSGDLSVYWYQQSLDQGLQFLIQYYNGEERAKGNILERFSAQQFPDLHSELNLSSLELGDSALYFCASSAASGGGPGELFFGEGSRLTVL.

V and J are TRBV4-1 and TRBJ2-7; 7 nucleotides agree with TRBD1. This CDR3 region has 15 residues. CDR1 and CDR2 (germline): MGHRA, YSYEKL. The trim removed 0 bases at V and 4 bases at J, leaving 6 bases unmatched. CDR3 DNA: TGCGCCAGCAGCCAAGAAGGGCAGGGGGTTTACGAGCAGTACTTC. It codes for CASSQEGQGVYEQYF.

V and J are TRBV30 and TRBJ2-5, with TRBD2 matching 7 bases. The trim removed 3 bases at V and 3 bases at J, leaving 7 bases unmatched. This CDR3 is 14 amino acids long. From germline, CDR1 is GTSNPN and CDR2 SVGIG (reference sequence). The CDR3 DNA sequence: TGTGCCTGGAGACCGGGACTACTTAAAGAGACCCAGTACTTC. It is translated as CAWRPGLLKETQYF. The variable domain in full, completed from reference TRBV30 and TRBJ2-5, reads SQTIHQWPATLVQPVGSPLSLECTVEGTSNPNLYWYRQAAGRGLQLLFYSVGIGQISSEVPQNLSASRPQDRQFILSSKKLLLSDSGFYLCAWRPGLLKETQYFGPGTRLLVL.

The DNA for the CDR3 is TGTGCCAGCAGTTACACGACACTCGACAGGCAGTATTTT. Amino acid sequence: CASSYTTLDRQYF. The gene calls are TRBV6-5 and TRBJ2-3, with a possible D match to TRBD1 (5 bases). CDR1 and CDR2 (germline): MNHEY, SVGAGI. There are 13 residues in the CDR3. Trimming left V 2 bases short and J 11 bases short, with 14 bases between.